The present T cell receptor (beta chain) was sequenced within a study of CXCR3-negative and CXCR3-positive naive CD8 T cells (dated by TCRdb to between 2019 and 2020). General notes on the study: About 150 million TRB reads were obtained in total, roughly 1.5 +/- 0.3 million reads per library. The diversity and physicochemical repertoire analyses included ten to eleven donors pooled from two independent experiments. TRBV-TRBJ cluster analysis included naive subsets from 5 or 6 donors and memory cells from 3 donors. Summary of the overall study and its limitations: TRB CDR3s from CXCR3-positive naive cells showed higher hydrophobicity (lower Kidera factor 4), lower energy, and higher strength and volume indices than CXCR3-negative naive cells. Both naive subsets had comparably high repertoire diversity, while memory CD8+ T cells had much lower repertoire diversity. Because surface CD5, which has been linked to self-reactivity in mice, was comparable between naive subsets, TCR interaction strength was also inferred from TRB CDR3 physicochemical properties. Similar TRBV-TRBJ usage was shown by naive CXCR3-negative and CXCR3-positive cells from the same donor, whereas distinct patterns were shown by memory cells. CXCR3 expression partially decreased after cryopreservation, so most assays used freshly isolated PBMCs.

As for this clonotype: Its antigen target is currently unknown.

Instrument on record: NextSeq 550. The Human TCR Profiling Kit (MiLaboratory) was used to prepare UMI-labeled 5' RACE TRB cDNA libraries. cDNA synthesis used the entire amount of extracted RNA, and PCR amplification then used the entire amount of cDNA produced. Libraries were prepared in parallel with an identical number of PCR cycles. Concerning the study's data processing: MIGEC and MiXCR extracted about 50,000 +/- 10,000 unique UMI-labeled TRB cDNA molecules per library, requiring at least two reads per UMI. An average of roughly 40,000 +/- 10,000 functional in-frame TRB CDR3 nucleotide clonotypes without stop codons was found per library. After each sample was downsampled to 5000 UMI-labeled TRB molecules, VDJtools was used to calculate diversity metrics such as normalized Shannon-Wiener and Chao1. VDJtools computed clonotype-size-weighted physicochemical properties of the central five CDR3 residues: interaction energy, strength, volume and Kidera factor 4. TCRdb reprocessed the reads, so every CDR3 protein sequence counts as one entry and DNA is not shown. The V and J calls, along with clone size, are taken from TCRdb and not from the paper's own processing. The table for this sample shows more than 100,000 distinct CDR3 sequences. Of the sample, 0.4% to 0.5% is held by the ten largest clones.

For every CD8+ T cell subset, about 300,000 cells were flow-sorted straight into RLT lysis buffer, and each subset was sorted in triplicate. To exclude memory contaminants, naive CD8+ T cells were stringently defined as CD45RO-CCR7+CD27+CD95-. Standard density gradient centrifugation was used to isolate peripheral blood mononuclear cells from buffy coats. A FACSAria III was used to flow-sort naive CXCR3-negative and CXCR3-positive CD8+ T cells. Total RNA was extracted from sorted cells with an RNeasy Mini Kit. Including the terminal cysteine and phenylalanine, the CDR3 comprises 16 residues. A DNA sequence was not provided. CDR1 and CDR2 are read off the germline V gene as MDHEN and SYDVKM.

Sequences were obtained from naive CXCR3+ CD8+ T cells from blood. The intended sense of this specimen's cell subset or site label: CD45RO-CCR7+CD27+CD95- naive CD8+ T cells expressing CXCR3 (TNR3+). The V gene is TRBV28 and the J gene is TRBJ1-4; the D gene TCRdb calls, TRBD1, cannot be checked with no DNA. The clonotype was recovered from a human donor in good health. Some clones in this sample may be carry-over from other donors' samples. The CDR3 region: CASTGTGALEDEKLFF.